The 19 T cell receptor beta chains presented below share a single source sample, sequenced in a study of Graves' ophthalmopathy and Graves' hyperthyroidism. Amplification from RNA transcripts yielded the TCR beta CDR3 regions. An initial RT-PCR round employing HTBI primers preceded a second-round multiplex PCR. Via MiXCR, TCRdb re-called the multiplex PCR reads, giving one row per CDR3 protein. The data hold about 230,000 distinct CDR3 sequences, with around 45% observed a single time. Sample: peripheral blood. Receptor source: an adult man with Graves' ophthalmopathy.

To note about this clonotype: Compared with germline, one end of the junction differs, possibly owing to a read error. In DNA form, the CDR3 reads TGTGCCAGCTCAACCCTTAGGAGCCAAGAGACCCAGTACTTC. It yields the protein CASSTLRSQETQYF. The chain is built from TRBV10-2 and TRBJ2-5, with D unresolved. CDR3 length equals 14 residues. Per the germline V gene, CDR1 is WSHSY and CDR2 is SAAADI.

This clonotype has a handful of counts. V and J are TRBV19 and TRBJ1-2; 8 nucleotides line up with TRBD1. The V and J ends lost 4 bases and 6 bases, in that order; junction bases with no gene match: 7. This CDR3 is 14 amino acids long. CDR1 is LNHDA, CDR2 SQIVND, per germline (reference sequence). The chain's CDR3 is CASSTNDRGDGYTF. As DNA, the CDR3 is TGTGCCAGTAGTACCAACGACAGGGGAGATGGCTACACCTTC.

This clonotype occurred a few times. The rearrangement uses TRBV7-8 and TRBJ2-5; possible D gene TRBD1, 6 bases. The germline CDR1 and CDR2 sequences are SGHVS and FQNEAQ. There are 14 residues in the CDR3. The V end was cut by 4 bases, the J end by 4 bases, with 13 bases between. Written as DNA, the CDR3 is TGTGCCAGCAGCTCTTCAGGGGAAGGAGAGACCCAGTACTTC. Protein product: CASSSSGEGETQYF.

This clonotype was observed a few times. V is TRBV15 and J is TRBJ1-6; TRBD1 matches at 8 bases. Germline V gives CDR1 LNHNV, CDR2 YYDKDF (reference sequence). The CDR3 runs 15 residues. The V gene end was trimmed by 5 bases and the J gene end by 9 bases; junction bases not matched to a gene: 9. The CDR3 spells CATSGWTGSSSPLHF. Written as DNA, the CDR3 is TGTGCCACCAGCGGATGGACAGGGTCGAGTTCACCCCTCCACTTT.

The chain is built from TRBV12-3 or TRBV12-4 and TRBJ1-4; TRBD1 agrees at 9 bases. The CDR3 extends over 14 amino acids. V lost 6 bases to trimming and J lost 8 bases; unmatched junction nucleotides: 7. This CDR3 is CASSPGTGREKLFF. The CDR3 coding sequence is TGTGCCAGCAGCCCCGGGACAGGGCGCGAAAAACTGTTTTTT.

In this sample, this clonotype turned up a few times. CDR3 DNA sequence: TGTGCCAGCAGCTTGGAGCGAACGACTGAAGCTTTCTTT. This codes for CASSLERTTEAFF. The genes are TRBV5-4 and TRBJ1-1; D ambiguous. V was pared by 0 bases and J by 5 bases, with 8 bases between. The CDR3 is 13 residues long. Germline CDR1 reads SGHNT; CDR2 reads YYREEE (reference sequence).

V usage is TRBV4-1 and J usage is TRBJ2-7, with 9 bases fitting TRBD1. CDR1 and CDR2 from the germline V gene are MGHRA and YSYEKL. The junction had 7 bases not matched to a gene; V was cut back by 0 bases and J by 7 bases. The CDR3 runs 15 residues. The CDR3 sequence: CASSQDGTGPLEQYF. CDR3 nucleotides: TGCGCCAGCAGCCAAGATGGGACAGGGCCCCTGGAGCAGTACTTC.

This chain links TRBV19 with TRBJ1-1, with D possibly matching TRBD1 (5 bases). The V gene lost 6 bases and the J gene lost 1 base, with 9 bases spanning the gap. Germline-derived CDR1 and CDR2 are LNHDA and SQIVND (reference sequence). The CDR3 length is 13 residues. The DNA of the CDR3 is TGTGCCAGTAGGAGCAGGGCGAACACTGAAGCTTTCTTT. It encodes CASRSRANTEAFF.

V is TRBV7-6 and J is TRBJ2-5, with 15 positions matching TRBD2. Losses at the gene ends were 5 bases for V and 5 bases for J; bases not matched to a gene: 6. The length of the CDR3 is 16 residues. The germline V gene has CDR1 SGHVS and CDR2 FNYEAQ. CDR3 loop: CASSEGLAGGGETQYF. CDR3 nucleotides: TGTGCCAGCAGCGAGGGACTAGCGGGAGGCGGGGAGACCCAGTACTTC.

Remarks on this clonotype: Without the conserved terminal phenylalanine or tryptophan, this CDR3 likely stems from a read error. This sequence joins TRBV7-8 and TRBJ2-2, with TRBD2 matching 9 bases. CDR3 length: 16 amino acids. Unmatched junction bases numbered 5, after V lost 2 bases and J lost 4 bases. Looked up from germline, CDR1 is SGHVS and CDR2 is FQNEAQ. The CDR3 region has the DNA TGTGCCAGCAGCTTAATGCGGGGGGGCGGCACCGGGGAGCTGTTTTCT. Protein sequence: CASSLMRGGGTGELFS.

This chain connects TRBV5-1 to TRBJ2-3; 7 nucleotides agree with TRBD2. This CDR3 contains 16 residues. J lost 0 bases, V lost 2 bases, and 6 bases had no gene match. CDR1 SGHRS and CDR2 YFSETQ come from the germline V gene. The CDR3 is CASSFSSGPSTDTQYF. The CDR3 DNA is TGCGCCAGCAGCTTCTCTAGCGGCCCTAGCACAGATACGCAGTATTTT.

Many counts were recorded for this clonotype. CDR3 region: CASSEGTDFSYNSPLHF. In nucleotides, the CDR3 is TGTGCCAGCAGCGAAGGGACAGACTTCTCCTATAATTCACCCCTCCACTTT. The chain couples TRBV9 to TRBJ1-6; 7 nucleotides line up with TRBD1. Trimming cost V 3 bases and J 0 bases; bases outside gene matches: 6. CDR1 is SGDLS and CDR2 is YYNGEE in the germline V gene. The CDR3 is 17 residues long.

The V gene is TRBV7-8, the J gene TRBJ1-6; D remains ambiguous. Trimming removed 4 bases from V and 13 bases from J, with 11 bases in between. This CDR3 comprises 12 residues. Germline values: CDR1 SGHVS, CDR2 FQNEAQ. Written as DNA, the CDR3 is TGTGCCAGCAGCTCATTTCAGGCTCCCCTCCACTTT. It is translated as CASSSFQAPLHF.

This clonotype was seen ten or more times. CDR3 residues: CASSHGGFSLSYEQYF. The CDR3 nucleotides are TGTGCCAGCAGCCACGGCGGCTTTTCTCTATCCTACGAGCAGTACTTC. The chain combines TRBV7-2 with TRBJ2-7, with unresolved D. V was shortened by 5 bases and J by 1 base, with 18 bases between the two germline ends. Germline V gene data show CDR1 as SGHTA and CDR2 as FQGNSA. This CDR3 spans 16 amino acids. The whole variable domain, remainder taken from reference TRBV7-2 and TRBJ2-7, is GAGVSQSPSNKVTEKGKDVELRCDPISGHTALYWYRQSLGQGLEFLIYFQGNSAPDKSGLPSDRFSAERTGGSVSTLTIQRTQQEDSAVYLCASSHGGFSLSYEQYFGPGTRLTVT.

The chain employs TRBV7-9 and TRBJ2-7; a weak D match, TRBD2 (5 bases). The CDR3 is 15 residues long. Germline CDR1 is SEHNR and CDR2 is FQNEAQ (reference sequence). The V end lost 5 bases, the J end lost 7 bases, and 21 bases lay between the germline ends. This CDR3 is CASSPSGRGVEEQYF. CDR3 DNA sequence: TGTGCCAGCAGCCCTTCTGGCCGGGGAGTTGAAGAGCAGTACTTC.

This clonotype is a singleton in its sample. The chain combines TRBV20-1 with TRBJ2-7, with 7 positions matching TRBD1. Germline V gives CDR1 DFQATT, CDR2 SNEGSKA (reference sequence). The junction had 8 bases not matched to a gene; V was cut back by 0 bases and J by 3 bases. The CDR3 has 15 amino acids. CDR3 loop: CSAREIGTALYEQYF. In DNA, the CDR3 is TGCAGTGCTAGAGAGATAGGGACAGCCCTCTACGAGCAGTACTTC.

The V gene is TRBV20-1, the J gene TRBJ1-3; possibly TRBD1 for D (5 bases). V lost 0 bases to trimming and J lost 3 bases, with 9 bases between them. CDR3 length: 14 residues. Germline-derived CDR1 and CDR2 are DFQATT and SNEGSKA (reference sequence). CDR3 in amino acids: CSAREGAHGNTIYF. CDR3 bases: TGCAGTGCTAGAGAAGGGGCGCATGGAAACACCATATATTTT.

The gene calls are TRBV20-1 and TRBJ1-5; D is uncertain. Germline values: CDR1 DFQATT, CDR2 SNEGSKA (reference sequence). CDR3 length: 14 amino acids. Trimming stripped 5 bases from V and 2 bases from J, with 13 bases between. The CDR3 is CSASDNRGNQPQHF. The CDR3 DNA sequence: TGCAGTGCTTCCGACAACCGGGGCAATCAGCCCCAGCATTTT.

To note about this clonotype: A much larger clone sits a single nucleotide away, making a read error possible. This rearrangement joins TRBV15 to TRBJ2-7, with D perhaps TRBD2 (5 bases). V gave up 8 bases and J gave up 0 bases, with 14 bases separating them. This CDR3 has 14 amino acids. Germline V CDR1 and CDR2: LNHNV, YYDKDF (reference sequence). The DNA of the CDR3 is TGTGCCACCGCTAACGGACTGGCCTCCTACGAGCAGTACTTC. Encoded protein: CATANGLASYEQYF.